Included here is one T cell receptor (beta chain) sequence, with context. Only in-frame clones appear in the TCRdb table, and some are missing; sequencing was by immunoSEQ multiplex PCR. The sample contains tens of thousands of clones, roughly 93% of which appear only once. Trimming took 4 bases from V and 2 from J; bases not matched to a gene: 12. The CDR3 is 20 residues long. Germline values: CDR1 SGHVS, CDR2 FQNEAQ. Cells were sorted from thawed PBMC rested overnight and stained with GMM-loaded CD1B tetramer, viability dye and anti-CD3. C32 glucose monomycolate from Rhodococcus equi was loaded onto the CD1B tetramers. From each donor, around 100,000 tetramer-negative cells were sorted. This record comes from a study of T cells in tuberculosis.

Material for sequencing was CD1b-GMM tetramer-negative cells sorted from PBMCs. This receptor was obtained from an adult woman with latent tuberculosis. This chain connects TRBV7-8 to TRBJ2-1; 15 bases are a match to TRBD2. The CDR3 coding sequence is TGTGCCAGCAGCTCCCCCGGGGGACTAGCGGGGGGATCTCCCTACAATGAGCAGTTCTTC. Translated: CASSSPGGLAGGSPYNEQFF.